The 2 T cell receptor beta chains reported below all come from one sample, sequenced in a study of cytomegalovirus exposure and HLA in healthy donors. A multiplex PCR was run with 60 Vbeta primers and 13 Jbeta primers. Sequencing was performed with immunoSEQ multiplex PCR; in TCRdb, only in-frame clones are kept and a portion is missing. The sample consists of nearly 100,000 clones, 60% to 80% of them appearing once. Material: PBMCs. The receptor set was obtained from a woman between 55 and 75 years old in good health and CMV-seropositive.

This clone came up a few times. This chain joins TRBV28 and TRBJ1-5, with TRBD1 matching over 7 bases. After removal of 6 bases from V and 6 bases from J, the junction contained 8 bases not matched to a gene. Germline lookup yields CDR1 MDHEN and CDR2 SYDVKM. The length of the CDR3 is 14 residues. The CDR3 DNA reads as TGTGCCAGCAGACCAGGGGGAACGGGTCAGCCCCAGCATTTT. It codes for CASRPGGTGQPQHF.

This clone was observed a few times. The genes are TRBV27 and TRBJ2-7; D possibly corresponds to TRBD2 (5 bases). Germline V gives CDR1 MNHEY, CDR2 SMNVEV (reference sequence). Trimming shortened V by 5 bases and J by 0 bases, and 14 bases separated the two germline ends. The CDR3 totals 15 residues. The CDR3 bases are TGTGCCAGCAGTCGCGCGGGCCTTGGCTCCTACGAGCAGTACTTC. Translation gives CASSRAGLGSYEQYF.